The following is a T cell receptor (beta chain) sequence with its context. The CDR3 has 16 amino acids. Looked up from germline, CDR1 is MGHDK and CDR2 is SYGVNS. The V end lost 2 bases, the J end lost 5 bases, and 13 bases lay between the germline ends. Here immunoSEQ multiplex PCR was the method, and the copy in TCRdb shows in-frame clones only, minus some. Of about 350,000 clones listed, over 80% were seen once; the top ten hold roughly a tenth. The data belong to a study of blood T cell repertoires in COVID-19. Seattle's cohort entered during active infection and was followed longitudinally. V is TRBV25-1 and J is TRBJ1-6; maybe TRBD1 (5 bases). The TCR comes from a man aged 25-45 years with COVID-19, enrolled during active disease. Sequencing input: peripheral blood. This CDR3 is CASSEIGGAHNSPLHF. CDR3 bases: TGTGCCAGCAGTGAAATAGGAGGGGCCCATAATTCACCCCTCCACTTT.